The next 7 T cell receptor beta chains were all read from a single sample in a study of response to subunit inactivated influenza vaccine listed by TCRdb under 2018. The library was produced with RT-PCR. Sequencing relied on an Illumina HiSeq 2500. The raw public reads went through TCRdb reprocessing: fastp at Q25, MiXCR clone calling, in-frame beta chains kept. Each CDR3 protein gets just one entry, which takes the most common genes and DNA from the rows behind it. Present in this sample are hundreds of thousands of distinct CDR3 sequences, around 13% of which were seen just once. The ten largest make up around 6.5% of the sample. The sequenced sample was PBMCs from blood, obtained less than 15 days before vaccination. The origin of the receptors is a man aged 45 to 65 who received an inactivated influenza vaccine. Donor details come from another sample of the same person, matched by shared clones.

The table lists this clonotype with a few counts. This rearrangement joins TRBV20-1 to TRBJ1-1; a possible D gene is TRBD1 (5 bases). This CDR3 is built from 11 residues. Germline V CDR1 and CDR2: DFQATT, SNEGSKA (reference sequence). V was clipped by 6 bases and J by 4 bases, with 9 bases between them. CDR3 residues: CSAGDLTEAFF. For the CDR3, the DNA is TGCAGTGCAGGGGATCTCACTGAAGCTTTCTTT.

This clonotype has a handful of counts. The chain uses TRBV10-3 and TRBJ2-1, with TRBD2 identical over 15 bases. This CDR3 contains 15 residues. J gave up 4 bases and V 6 bases, and 1 base lay outside the gene matches. From germline, CDR1 is ENHRY and CDR2 SYGVKD. CDR3 loop: CAIRGLAGGYNEQFF. DNA of the CDR3: TGTGCCATCAGGGGACTAGCGGGGGGTTACAATGAGCAGTTCTTC.

This chain uses TRBV4-1 with TRBJ2-1, with 9 bases fitting TRBD2. This CDR3 has 16 residues. The ends lost 2 bases at V and 4 bases at J; junction bases unmatched: 6. Looked up from germline, CDR1 is MGHRA and CDR2 is YSYEKL. CDR3 protein: CASSQPKRGAYNEQFF. The CDR3 coding sequence is TGCGCCAGCAGCCAACCTAAGCGGGGGGCTTACAATGAGCAGTTCTTC.

This clonotype was seen many times. The rearrangement joins TRBV27 to TRBJ1-4, with D hard to call. From germline, CDR1 is MNHEY and CDR2 SMNVEV (reference sequence). V was shortened by 3 bases and J by 5 bases, with 16 bases between the two germline ends. The CDR3 runs to 16 residues. The CDR3 region has the DNA TGTGCCAGCAGTTTCCGCCCGGGCGGGCCCAATGAAAAACTGTTTTTT. Its translation: CASSFRPGGPNEKLFF.

The chain employs TRBV5-1 and TRBJ2-3, with 12 bases lining up with TRBD1. The junction had 2 bases not matched to a gene; V was cut back by 4 bases and J by 2 bases. CDR1 is SGHRS, CDR2 YFSETQ, per germline. The CDR3 extends over 15 amino acids. CDR3 nucleotides: TGCGCCAGCAGCACGGGACAGGGGGCCACAGATACGCAGTATTTT. The encoded protein is CASSTGQGATDTQYF.

This clonotype came up a few times. V and J are TRBV7-2 and TRBJ2-1; D may correspond to TRBD1 or TRBD2 (5 bases each). The length of the CDR3 is 15 residues. Trimming shortened V by 4 bases and J by 4 bases, and 14 bases separated the two germline ends. The V gene's germline CDR1 is SGHTA and CDR2 FQGNSA. The CDR3 DNA follows: TGTGCCAGCAGCTCTCGGGACCTAATATACAATGAGCAGTTCTTC. This encodes CASSSRDLIYNEQFF. Full variable domain (missing parts from reference TRBV7-2 and TRBJ2-1): GAGVSQSPSNKVTEKGKDVELRCDPISGHTALYWYRQSLGQGLEFLIYFQGNSAPDKSGLPSDRFSAERTGGSVSTLTIQRTQQEDSAVYLCASSSRDLIYNEQFFGPGTRLTVL.

The chain carries TRBV20-1 and TRBJ2-7; D gene uncertain. The CDR3 length is 12 residues. Germline assignment: CDR1 DFQATT and CDR2 SNEGSKA (reference sequence). The V end lost 4 bases, the J end lost 3 bases, and 10 bases lay between the germline ends. This CDR3 is CSATGGNYEQYF. The CDR3 coding sequence is TGCAGTGCTACCGGCGGTAACTACGAGCAGTACTTC.